Listed here are 3 T cell receptor beta chains from one sample, sequenced in a study of T-cell memory formation after mild COVID-19. A single record per CDR3 protein comes from TCRdb applying MiXCR to the 5' RACE reads. Of some 290,000 distinct CDR3 sequences listed, roughly 17% were seen once; the top ten hold roughly 25%. Sequencing was done on a sample of PBMCs or a T cell subset sorted from them (not recorded which). These receptors were obtained from a man between 18 and 35 years old who had mild COVID-19 (a few samples of this study predate the infection). Cell type and time point are not known.

This clonotype was seen a few times. The chain recombines TRBV5-5 with TRBJ1-1, with 7 positions matching TRBD1. V lost 7 bases to trimming and J lost 1 base; unmatched junction nucleotides: 7. CDR1 and CDR2 (germline): SGHKS, YYEKEE (reference sequence). The CDR3 totals 14 residues. The DNA for the CDR3 is TGTGCCAGCGGATATTGGGACAGGAACACTGAAGCTTTCTTT. It encodes CASGYWDRNTEAFF. Filled out from reference TRBV5-5 and TRBJ1-1, the complete variable domain reads DAGVTQSPTHLIKTRGQQVTLRCSPISGHKSVSWYQQVLGQGPQFIFQYYEKEERGRGNFPDRFSARQFPNYSSELNVNALLLGDSALYLCASGYWDRNTEAFFGQGTRLTVV.

This clonotype was counted between two and nine times. The rearrangement joins TRBV19 to TRBJ2-2, with TRBD2 identical over 8 bases. V dropped 3 bases and J dropped 1; count of bases not matched to a gene: 7. The germline gives CDR1 LNHDA, CDR2 SQIVND (reference sequence). The CDR3 runs to 17 residues. The CDR3 DNA sequence: TGTGCCAGTAGTATTGCTGGACTAGCAGTGAACACCGGGGAGCTGTTTTTT. It is translated as CASSIAGLAVNTGELFF.

The rearrangement links TRBV23-1 to TRBJ2-1; D is ambiguous. TRBV23-1 is annotated as an ORF whose role is uncertain. V lost 0 bases and J lost 9, with 12 bases in between. The length of the CDR3 is 14 residues. CDR3 in DNA: TGCGCCAGCAGTCAATCGGGCCAATTTTGTGAGCAGTTCTTC. This translates into CASSQSGQFCEQFF.